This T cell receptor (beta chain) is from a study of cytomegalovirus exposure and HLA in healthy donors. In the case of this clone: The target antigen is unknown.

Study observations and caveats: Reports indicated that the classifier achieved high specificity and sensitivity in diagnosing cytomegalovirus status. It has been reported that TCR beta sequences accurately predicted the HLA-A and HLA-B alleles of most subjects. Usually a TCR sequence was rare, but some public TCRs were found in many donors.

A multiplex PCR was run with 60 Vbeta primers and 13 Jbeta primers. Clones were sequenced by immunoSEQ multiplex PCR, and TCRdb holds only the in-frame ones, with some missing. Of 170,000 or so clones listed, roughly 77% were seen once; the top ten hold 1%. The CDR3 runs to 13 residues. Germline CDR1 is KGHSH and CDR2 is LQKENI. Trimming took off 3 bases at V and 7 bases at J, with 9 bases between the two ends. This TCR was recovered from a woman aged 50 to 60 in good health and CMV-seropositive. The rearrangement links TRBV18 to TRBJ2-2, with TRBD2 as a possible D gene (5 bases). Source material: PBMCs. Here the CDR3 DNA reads TGTGCCAGCTCACCCCAGAGGGACGGGGAGCTGTTTTTT. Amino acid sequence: CASSPQRDGELFF.